Included here is one T cell receptor beta chain sequence, with context. Cohorts were based on clinical histories the participants reported. The data were obtained in a study of blood T cell repertoires in COVID-19. Study context: Some COVID-19 samples were acute and others convalescent; all came from the United States, Italy and Spain. The cDNA or gDNA used as material had been derived from T cells, B-cell-depleted T cells, or PBMCs.

In the source study's methods: The assay estimated nucleated cells by amplifying reference gene primers. Using immunoSEQ multiplex PCR, the repertoire was profiled, and TCRdb retains in-frame clones only, with some absent. V and J calls and clone size follow that table, whereas D and trimming were derived from the DNA. Of 350,000 to 550,000 clones listed, roughly 87% are singletons. The source of this sequence is a woman aged 18 to 35 with acute COVID-19. Sequencing was done on a sample of PBMCs or T cells enriched from blood (not recorded which).

The CDR3 nucleotides read TGTGCCAGCAGCCAAGAAGTCCGACAGACCACTGAAGCTTTCTTT. Residues: CASSQEVRQTTEAFF. The V gene is TRBV4-2, the J gene TRBJ1-1; TRBD1 might be the D (5 bases). From germline, CDR1 is LGHNA and CDR2 YNFKEQ. CDR3 size: 15 residues. The V and J ends lost 0 bases and 4 bases respectively, with 12 bases between them.